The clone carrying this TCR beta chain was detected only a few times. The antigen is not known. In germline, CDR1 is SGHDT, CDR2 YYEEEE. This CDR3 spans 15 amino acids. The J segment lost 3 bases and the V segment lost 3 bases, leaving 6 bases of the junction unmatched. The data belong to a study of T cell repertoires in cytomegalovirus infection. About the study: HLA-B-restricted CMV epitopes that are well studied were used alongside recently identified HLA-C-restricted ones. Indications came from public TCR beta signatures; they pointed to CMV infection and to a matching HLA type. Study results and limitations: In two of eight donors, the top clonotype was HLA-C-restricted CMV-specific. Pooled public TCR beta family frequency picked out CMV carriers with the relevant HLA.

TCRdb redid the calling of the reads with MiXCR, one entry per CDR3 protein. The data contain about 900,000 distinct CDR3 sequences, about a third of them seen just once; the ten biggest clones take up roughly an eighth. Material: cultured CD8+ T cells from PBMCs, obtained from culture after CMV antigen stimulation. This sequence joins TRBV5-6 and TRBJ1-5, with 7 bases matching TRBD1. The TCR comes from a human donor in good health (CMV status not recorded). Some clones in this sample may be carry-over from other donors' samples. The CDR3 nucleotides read TGTGCCAGCAGCTCCGGGACAGTTCCCAATCAGCCCCAGCATTTT. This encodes CASSSGTVPNQPQHF.